This TCR beta chain emerged from a study of blood T cell repertoires in COVID-19 (TCRdb year 2020). Study-level background: Samples covering the acute and convalescent phases of COVID-19 were provided by collaborators in the United States, Italy and Spain. The samples were drawn from two sources: the first 160 participants of the ongoing ImmuneRACE study, and 1,000 to 1,500 subjects contributed by 6 global collaborators. The prospective study material was composed of cDNA or gDNA derived from T cells, B-cell-depleted T cells, or PBMCs. Where available, HLA class I and class II types were taken from metadata supplied by the sample provider and were not determined by assay-based typing. The sample metadata nearly always contained a de-identified subject ID, COVID-19 status, age in years and sex. The dataset comprised deeply sampled blood TCRbeta repertoires from subjects exposed to, actively infected with, or recovered from COVID-19. A freely available public database, intended as a resource for researchers studying the immune response to SARS-CoV-2, is where the repertoires were released. The investigation overall reported the following: The quantity of clinical and demographic metadata differed by source and by participant and was supplied without curation.

Each collaborating institution followed its own protocols to collect whole blood in K2EDTA tubes. For TCRbeta analysis, collaborators shipped samples as frozen whole blood, isolated PBMCs, or DNA extracted from either of those sample types. TCRbeta CDR3 regions were amplified from genomic DNA by means of the immunoSEQ Assay, a bias-controlled multiplex PCR. In the source study's methods: Nucleated cell counts per sample were estimated from amplification of reference gene primers within the assay. Sequence reads were collapsed and filtered to measure the absolute abundance of every unique TCRbeta CDR3 rearrangement. For each sample, productive Simpson clonality was calculated by taking the square root of Simpson's diversity index across productive rearrangements. Imported from immuneACCESS, the table was reduced by TCRdb to in-frame sequences with V and J called. These copies leave out some clones; in studies compared against another copy, an unresolved V gene accounts for under half, and the cause of the remainder is not known. From that table come the V and J calls and clone size; the DNA was used to work out D and trimming. The sample profile shows approximately 46,000 clones; 65% to 90% of them were found once. About 7.6% of the sample is in the top ten clones.

The CDR3, cysteine through phenylalanine, is 15 amino acids long. Solely the CDR3 DNA is kept, with 45 bases framed from the first base. CDR1 and CDR2, per the germline V gene, are MDHEN and SYDVKM. V gives up 7 bases and J gives up 2 bases, and the segment between their germline ends measures 18 bases. This clone has just one count. Which antigen it targets is not known. No base-level quality is on record; no much larger clone is a single base apart. The sequenced material came from peripheral blood. The receptor was isolated from a human donor in a cohort sampled during active COVID-19. The chain employs TRBV28 and TRBJ2-7, with a weak D call of TRBD2 (6 bases match). The CDR3 protein sequence reads: CASTTGAGFPYEQYF. The nucleotide sequence reads TGTGCCAGCACCACTGGGGCGGGGTTTCCCTACGAGCAGTACTTC. Supplemented by the reference TRBV28 and TRBJ2-7 proteins around the CDR3, the complete variable domain is DVKVTQSSRYLVKRTGEKVFLECVQDMDHENMFWYRQDPGLGLRLIYFSYDVKMKEKGDIPEGYSVSREKKERFSLILESASTNQTSMYLCASTTGAGFPYEQYFGPGTRLTVT.